These 23 T cell receptor beta chains share one sample of origin, sequenced in a study of PD-1 blockade in classical Hodgkin lymphoma. Using immunoSEQ multiplex PCR, the repertoire was profiled, and TCRdb retains in-frame clones only, with some absent. Of 2,600 or so clones in the sample, about 70% are singletons; the top ten hold roughly two thirds. Time point given: cycle 4 day 1 (C4D1), after 6 weeks of nivolumab. No patient escaped relapse after autologous stem cell transplantation, and brentuximab vedotin exposure varied. Isolated CD8+ T cells were derived from thawed PBMCs through magnetic negative selection. Here the sequenced sample was CD8+ T cells from blood, taken before the fourth cycle of nivolumab. The receptors derive from a human donor with classical Hodgkin lymphoma.

This clone occurred a few times. J is TRBJ1-2 and V is TRBV7-3, with 10 bases identical to TRBD1. V gave up 3 bases and J gave up 8 bases; unmatched junction bases: 3. This CDR3 comprises 13 residues. Germline V gives CDR1 SGHTA, CDR2 FQGTGA. CDR3 loop: CASSLTGGDGYTF. The CDR3 bases are TGTGCCAGCAGCTTGACAGGGGGCGACGGCTACACCTTC.

This sequence joins TRBV7-2 and TRBJ2-7; D uncertain. Trimming removed 5 bases from V and 2 bases from J, with 19 bases in between. The CDR3 totals 16 residues. Germline CDR1 reads SGHTA; CDR2 reads FQGNSA. CDR3: CASSLNGPPSTYEQYF. DNA for the CDR3: TGTGCCAGCAGCCTGAACGGGCCCCCCTCTACCTACGAGCAGTACTTC.

Relative to its sample, this clone is medium-sized. The chain couples TRBV7-8 to TRBJ2-1; TRBD1 agrees at 7 bases. CDR3 length: 14 amino acids. J lost 9 bases, V lost 5 bases, and 10 bases had no gene match. CDR1 and CDR2 from the germline V gene are SGHVS and FQNEAQ. CDR3 residues: CASSISSQGSEQFF. The CDR3 DNA sequence: TGTGCCAGCAGCATATCCTCACAGGGGTCTGAGCAGTTCTTC.

The chain joins TRBV19 to TRBJ1-3, with TRBD1 identical over 7 bases. From germline, CDR1 is LNHDA and CDR2 SQIVND (reference sequence). The CDR3 runs to 16 residues. The V gene end was trimmed by 7 bases and the J gene end by 1 base; junction bases not matched to a gene: 10. The CDR3: CASTGTAYFSGNTIYF. The DNA for the CDR3 is TGTGCCAGTACCGGGACAGCATATTTTTCTGGAAACACCATATATTTT.

V gene TRBV13 combines with J gene TRBJ1-3; weak D call: TRBD1 (5 bases). Looked up from germline, CDR1 is PRHDT and CDR2 is FYEKMQ (reference sequence). Deletions cut 0 bases from V and 1 base from J, with 10 bases between. This CDR3 spans 16 amino acids. The CDR3 sequence: CASSLGGGPSGNTIYF. The CDR3 region has the DNA TGTGCCAGCAGCTTAGGTGGGGGACCATCTGGAAACACCATATATTTT.

J is TRBJ2-3 and V is TRBV4-3; perhaps TRBD1 as D (5 bases). This CDR3 comprises 14 residues. Germline CDR1 reads LGHNA; CDR2 reads YSLEER. The V gene lost 0 bases and the J gene lost 7 bases, with 11 bases spanning the gap. The CDR3: CASSQDSGLYTQYF. The CDR3 nucleotides are TGCGCCAGCAGCCAAGATTCAGGGCTTTATACGCAGTATTTT.

This clone ranks as large. The chain uses TRBV28 and TRBJ1-1; D call uncertain. Germline-derived CDR1 and CDR2 are MDHEN and SYDVKM. Trimming pared 2 bases from V and 1 base from J, leaving 11 bases between. The CDR3 is 15 residues long. CDR3 DNA: TGTGCCAGCAGTTTAGAGTGGCTCCAGAACACTGAAGCTTTCTTT. This encodes CASSLEWLQNTEAFF.

V gene TRBV4-3 combines with J gene TRBJ2-1, with D unresolved. V was cut by 0 bases and J by 6 bases, with 18 bases left in between. Germline V gene sequence: CDR1 LGHNA, CDR2 YSLEER. CDR3 length: 17 residues. DNA of the CDR3: TGCGCCAGCAGCCAAGATCTCTCGGGCAGCCCGGTCAATGAGCAGTTCTTC. The encoded protein is CASSQDLSGSPVNEQFF.

This chain connects TRBV23-1 to TRBJ1-1, with TRBD1 matching over 7 bases. TRBV23-1 is given ORF status, its function remaining uncertain. There are 13 residues in the CDR3. V lost 4 bases and J lost 5; bases outside the gene matches: 4. This CDR3 is CASSRTGRTEAFF. CDR3 coding DNA: TGCGCCAGCAGTCGGACAGGAAGAACTGAAGCTTTCTTT.

The chain uses TRBV15 and TRBJ1-5; possible D gene TRBD1, 5 bases. The CDR3 length is 14 residues. Germline CDR1 reads LNHNV; CDR2 reads YYDKDF (reference sequence). V lost 6 bases and J 4 bases, leaving 13 bases between the germline ends. The CDR3 DNA is TGTGCCACCAGTTTCGGGACGGGAAATCAGCCCCAGCATTTT. Its translation is CATSFGTGNQPQHF.

Here the CDR3 reads CASSSLSGTSWYEQYF. In DNA form, the CDR3 reads TGTGCCAGCAGCTCCCTATCCGGGACCTCCTGGTACGAGCAGTACTTC. V usage is TRBV11-2 and J usage is TRBJ2-7, with D perhaps given as TRBD1 or TRBD2 (5 bases each). Germline CDR1 SGHAT, CDR2 FQNNGV. CDR3 length: 16 residues. V lost 4 bases to trimming and J lost 4 bases, with 20 bases between them.

The rearrangement joins TRBV7-6 to TRBJ2-7, with D possibly TRBD1 on 5 matching bases. The CDR3 spans 12 residues. The V gene lost 1 base and the J gene lost 6 bases, with 7 bases spanning the gap. In germline, CDR1 is SGHVS, CDR2 FNYEAQ. The CDR3 sequence is CASSLEGREQYF. The CDR3 region has the DNA TGTGCCAGCAGCTTAGAGGGGCGCGAGCAGTACTTC.

This clone is medium-sized within its sample. The chain joins TRBV27 to TRBJ1-6; D remains unclear. The CDR3 runs 13 residues. Trimming took off 0 bases at V and 8 bases at J, with 5 bases between the two ends. Germline CDR1 MNHEY, CDR2 SMNVEV (reference sequence). CDR3 region: CASSLSGYSPLHF. CDR3 nucleotide sequence: TGTGCCAGCAGTTTATCCGGTTATTCACCCCTCCACTTT.

The genes are TRBV13 and TRBJ2-1, with 9 positions matching TRBD2. This CDR3 spans 15 amino acids. Germline V CDR1 and CDR2: PRHDT, FYEKMQ (reference sequence). The junction had 7 bases not matched to a gene; V was cut back by 0 bases and J by 10 bases. CDR3 sequence reads: CASSLGSGGVREQFF. As DNA, the CDR3 is TGTGCCAGCAGCTTAGGTAGCGGGGGTGTAAGGGAGCAGTTCTTC.

The chain carries TRBV4-2 and TRBJ1-1; tentative D call: TRBD1 (5 bases). Germline V gene sequence: CDR1 LGHNA, CDR2 YNFKEQ. V was pared by 5 bases and J by 0 bases, with 19 bases between. This CDR3 region has 17 residues. CDR3 region: CASSNTRDGLMNTEAFF. The CDR3 region has the DNA TGTGCCAGCAGCAATACCCGGGACGGCCTCATGAACACTGAAGCTTTCTTT.

This clone was seen only a few times. J is TRBJ1-2 and V is TRBV6-5; D gene unclear. The germline V and J ends were trimmed by 2 bases and 7 bases, with 8 bases remaining between them. The germline V gene has CDR1 MNHEY and CDR2 SVGAGI. This CDR3 has 12 residues. DNA of the CDR3: TGTGCCAGCAGTTACGTGGGAGGTGGCTACACCTTC. Its protein is CASSYVGGGYTF.

This chain links TRBV14 with TRBJ2-7; no clear D. The CDR3 is made up of 14 amino acids. Trimming took off 0 bases at V and 6 bases at J, with 12 bases between the two ends. Per germline, CDR1 SGHDN and CDR2 FVKESK. CDR3 bases: TGTGCCAGCAGCCAAGATGGCCATGTGCTCGAGCAGTACTTC. Protein sequence: CASSQDGHVLEQYF.

The chain has TRBV4-1 and TRBJ1-5; the D is unclear. Germline CDR1 MGHRA, CDR2 YSYEKL. This CDR3 has 17 residues. The ends were cut back, 0 bases at V and 7 bases at J, with 19 bases in the middle. The CDR3 coding sequence is TGCGCCAGCAGCCAAGAGGCGGTGGAAGATGGATACCAGCCCCAGCATTTT. Protein: CASSQEAVEDGYQPQHF.

This clone was seen more than once but under ten times. The genes are TRBV4-3 and TRBJ2-1; 8 bases are shared with TRBD2. The ends lost 0 bases at V and 8 bases at J; junction bases unmatched: 9. CDR1 and CDR2 from the germline V gene are LGHNA and YSLEER. The CDR3 runs to 16 residues. DNA of the CDR3: TGCGCCAGCAGCCAAGATAGACGGGGGGGTACCTATGAGCAGTTCTTC. Translated, it gives CASSQDRRGGTYEQFF.

This clone was detected only a few times. The chain is built from TRBV30 and TRBJ2-5; unclear D gene. Germline V gene sequence: CDR1 GTSNPN, CDR2 SVGIG (reference sequence). V was pared by 1 base and J by 3 bases, with 6 bases between. The CDR3 runs to 12 residues. CDR3: CAWSAIKETQYF. CDR3 coding DNA: TGTGCCTGGAGTGCGATAAAAGAGACCCAGTACTTC.

V is TRBV5-8 and J is TRBJ1-1; possible D gene TRBD1, 6 bases. The CDR3 sequence is 15 residues long. The V end lost 3 bases, the J end lost 3 bases, and 15 bases lay between the germline ends. The germline V gene encodes CDR1 SGHTS and CDR2 YDEGEE. The chain's CDR3 is CASSSTETGYTEAFF. The CDR3 bases are TGTGCCAGCAGCTCCACAGAAACAGGGTACACTGAAGCTTTCTTT.

This clone was detected only a few times. The gene calls are TRBV7-2 and TRBJ2-7; 9 bases agree with TRBD1. Germline V gene lookup returns CDR1 SGHTA and CDR2 FQGNSA. The ends lost 3 bases at V and 5 bases at J; junction bases unmatched: 8. The CDR3 is made up of 15 amino acids. The CDR3 DNA reads TGTGCCAGCAGCTTCCCTCCGGGACAGGGAAACGAGCAGTACTTC. Translating gives CASSFPPGQGNEQYF.

This clone was counted once. The chain has TRBV2 and TRBJ2-5, with TRBD2 matching 7 bases. Looked up from germline, CDR1 is SNHLY and CDR2 is FYNNEI. This CDR3 has 13 amino acids. J gave up 5 bases and V 3 bases, and 3 bases lay outside the gene matches. The CDR3 loop reads CASSERDYETQYF. CDR3 sequence (DNA): TGTGCCAGCAGTGAGAGGGACTACGAGACCCAGTACTTC.